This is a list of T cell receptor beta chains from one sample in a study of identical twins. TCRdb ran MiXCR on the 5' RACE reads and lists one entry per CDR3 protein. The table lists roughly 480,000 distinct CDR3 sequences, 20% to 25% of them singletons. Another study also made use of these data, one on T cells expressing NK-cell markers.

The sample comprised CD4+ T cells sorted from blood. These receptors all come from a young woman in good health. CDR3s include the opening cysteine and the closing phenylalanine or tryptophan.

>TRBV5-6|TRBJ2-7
CASSLGLLPPEQYF
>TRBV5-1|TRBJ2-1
CASSLAELYNEQFF
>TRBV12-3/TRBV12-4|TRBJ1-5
CASRGIVHQPQHF
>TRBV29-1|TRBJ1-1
CSVVGTGGRYTEAFF
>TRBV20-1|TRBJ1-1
CSARIGQPNTEAFF
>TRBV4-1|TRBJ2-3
CASSGGTDPSTDTQYF
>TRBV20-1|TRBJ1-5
CSARDRSSNQPQHF
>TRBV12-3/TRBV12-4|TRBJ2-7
CASSLPWGGGVYEQYF
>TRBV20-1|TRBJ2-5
CSADKSYQETQYF
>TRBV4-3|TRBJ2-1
CASSQDPKNNEQFF
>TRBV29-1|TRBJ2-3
CSAKSSGSPSDTQYF
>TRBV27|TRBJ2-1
CASSLSPPPYNEQFF
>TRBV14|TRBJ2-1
CASSQDLTYNEQFF
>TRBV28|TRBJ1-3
CASFHGNTIYF
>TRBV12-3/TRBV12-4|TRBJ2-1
CASSWRTSDREQFF
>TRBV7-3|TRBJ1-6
CASSLTRDSNSPLHF
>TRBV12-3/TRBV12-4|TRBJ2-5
CASSLGRQTQYF
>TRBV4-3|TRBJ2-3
CASSREPGSDTQYF
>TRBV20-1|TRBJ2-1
CSASPGGEQFF
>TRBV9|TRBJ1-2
CASSPSTGNYGYTF
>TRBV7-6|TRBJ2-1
CASSLVASYDEQFF
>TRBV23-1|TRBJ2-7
CASSRSGYEQYF
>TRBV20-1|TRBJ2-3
CSARTRGQPGPDTQYF
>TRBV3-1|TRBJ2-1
CASSLQGGGYNEQFF
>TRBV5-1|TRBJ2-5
CASSFSGTSEETQYF
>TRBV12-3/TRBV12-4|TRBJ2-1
CASSRGLAGGLVTYNEQFF
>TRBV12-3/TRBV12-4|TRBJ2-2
CASSLRQGHTGELFF
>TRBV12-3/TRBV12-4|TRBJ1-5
CASSQVGRIIQHF
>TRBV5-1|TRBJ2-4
CASSAGQIKNIQYF
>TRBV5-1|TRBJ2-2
CASSSLGQGGTGELFF
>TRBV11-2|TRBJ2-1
CASSHNFPMRPRQFF
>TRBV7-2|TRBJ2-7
CASSFRQGYEQYF
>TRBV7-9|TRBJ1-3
CASSIYLTAPSGNTIYF
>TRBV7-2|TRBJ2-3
CASSLARGGPDTQYF
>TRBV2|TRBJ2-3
CASSEARATSFTDTQYF
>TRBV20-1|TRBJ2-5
CSASTPGQQETQYF
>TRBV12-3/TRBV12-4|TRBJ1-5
CASRSGTGEESNQPQHF
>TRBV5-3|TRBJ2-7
CASLSSRTDSRLYEQYF
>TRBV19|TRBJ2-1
CASTSDSNYNEQFF
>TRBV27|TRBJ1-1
CASSFSFGVGTEAFF
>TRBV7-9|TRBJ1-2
CASSSTGTVHGYTF
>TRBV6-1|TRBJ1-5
CASSTGTGLNQPQHF
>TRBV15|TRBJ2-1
CATRAGGSSYNEQFF
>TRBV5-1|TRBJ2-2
CASSLWPMTGELFF